Listed below are T cell receptor beta chains from one sample, sequenced in a study of OX40 agonist ivuxolimab in advanced cancers. Clones were sequenced by immunoSEQ multiplex PCR, and TCRdb holds only the in-frame ones, with some missing. The sample has around 69,000 clones, nearly 90% seen once; the top ten hold roughly 4%. Sequenced material: CD4+ or CD8+ T cells sorted from blood, taken in a trial of the OX40 agonist ivuxolimab. Every receptor here comes from an adult with an advanced solid tumor such as melanoma, head and neck, liver or kidney cancer. Each CDR3 is given with its conserved first and last residue. The order of the fields is V gene, J gene, clone size, D gene, CDR3 DNA, CDR3 protein. D genes are given only for firm matches. Some rows have no size entry. The others give once, few or many, or a class for an expanded clone.

v_gene: TRBV7-9; j_gene: TRBJ2-2; abundance: NA; d_gene: NA; CDR3nt: TGTGCCAGCAGCTCACCGCTCTTGGGAACCGGGGAGCTGTTTTTT; CDR3aa: CASSSPLLGTGELFF
v_gene: TRBV30; j_gene: TRBJ1-1; abundance: NA; d_gene: NA; CDR3nt: TGTGCCTGGAGTGTACGGGGGGCCACTGAAGCTTTCTTT; CDR3aa: CAWSVRGATEAFF
v_gene: TRBV19; j_gene: TRBJ1-5; abundance: NA; d_gene: TRBD1; CDR3nt: TGTGCCAGTAGTAGAGACAGGGTTGACAATCAGCCCCAGCATTTT; CDR3aa: CASSRDRVDNQPQHF
v_gene: TRBV29-1; j_gene: TRBJ2-3; abundance: NA; d_gene: NA; CDR3nt: TGCAGCGTTGAAGTCGTCGCAGATACGCAGTATTTT; CDR3aa: CSVEVVADTQYF
v_gene: TRBV23-1; j_gene: TRBJ2-5; abundance: NA; d_gene: TRBD2; CDR3nt: TGCGCCAGCAGTCAATGTCTAGCGGGAATCCAAGAGACCCAGTACTTC; CDR3aa: CASSQCLAGIQETQYF
v_gene: TRBV5-1; j_gene: TRBJ1-3; abundance: NA; d_gene: NA; CDR3nt: TGCGCCAGCAGCTTGGACAGGGCTGGAAACACCATATATTTT; CDR3aa: CASSLDRAGNTIYF
v_gene: TRBV6-6; j_gene: TRBJ2-7; abundance: NA; d_gene: NA; CDR3nt: TGTGCCAGCAGCGAAGTGGCGGGACGATCCTACGAGCAGTACTTC; CDR3aa: CASSEVAGRSYEQYF
v_gene: TRBV6-5; j_gene: TRBJ2-7; abundance: once; d_gene: TRBD2; CDR3nt: TGTGCCAGCACTCGCCCGGGACTAGCGGGAGTCGAGCAGTACTTC; CDR3aa: CASTRPGLAGVEQYF
v_gene: TRBV7-2; j_gene: TRBJ2-5; abundance: NA; d_gene: TRBD2; CDR3nt: TGTGCCAGCAGCTTAGCGGGACTAGCGGGCCAAGAGACCCAGTACTTC; CDR3aa: CASSLAGLAGQETQYF
v_gene: TRBV11-3; j_gene: TRBJ2-1; abundance: NA; d_gene: TRBD2; CDR3nt: TGTGCCAGCAGCTTAGATGGGGGGGAGGGTCGGAATGAGCAGTTCTTC; CDR3aa: CASSLDGGEGRNEQFF
v_gene: TRBV7-9; j_gene: TRBJ2-7; abundance: once; d_gene: NA; CDR3nt: TGTGCCAGCAGCCAAGGGACACCCCCAATATTC; CDR3aa: CASSQGTPPIF
v_gene: TRBV27; j_gene: TRBJ2-4; abundance: NA; d_gene: TRBD1; CDR3nt: TGTGCCAGCAGTTACCGGACAGGGCTAACCAAAAACATTCAGTACTTC; CDR3aa: CASSYRTGLTKNIQYF
v_gene: TRBV6-5; j_gene: TRBJ2-7; abundance: NA; d_gene: TRBD1; CDR3nt: TGTGCCAGCACCCCAGGGGGTTTCTACGAGCAGTACTTC; CDR3aa: CASTPGGFYEQYF
v_gene: TRBV6-5; j_gene: TRBJ2-1; abundance: NA; d_gene: NA; CDR3nt: TGTGCCAGCAGTTACAGGGGACGGAGGAACAATGAGCAGTTCTTC; CDR3aa: CASSYRGRRNNEQFF
v_gene: TRBV28; j_gene: TRBJ1-3; abundance: NA; d_gene: NA; CDR3nt: TGTGCCAGCAGTAAGGTTATAAACACCATATATTTT; CDR3aa: CASSKVINTIYF
v_gene: TRBV11-2; j_gene: TRBJ2-5; abundance: few; d_gene: NA; CDR3nt: TGTGCCAGCAGCGTCGAGACTAGGCCTCGGGAGACCCAGTACTTC; CDR3aa: CASSVETRPRETQYF
v_gene: TRBV19; j_gene: TRBJ2-7; abundance: NA; d_gene: TRBD2; CDR3nt: TGTGCCAGTAGTATAGGACTCGCGACTAGCGGGACCCTCTCCCACGAGCAGTACTTC; CDR3aa: CASSIGLATSGTLSHEQYF